Below, 11 T cell receptor beta chains from the same sample are listed, as sequenced in a study of chemoradiotherapy in HPV16-positive cancers. The method was immunoSEQ multiplex PCR; TCRdb's version includes in-frame clones alone and lacks a portion of them. Of 12,000 or so clones listed, around 89% are singletons. This specimen was taken from a patient who underwent chemoradiotherapy. The receptors stem from a human donor with HPV-associated anogenital cancer.

This chain connects TRBV2 to TRBJ2-5; TRBD1 matches at 9 bases. The V segment lost 7 bases and the J segment 2 bases; nucleotides outside the gene matches: 26. Germline CDR1 is SNHLY and CDR2 is FYNNEI. The CDR3 is 21 amino acids. The CDR3 coding sequence is TGTGCCAGCAAGAGGGCTCAGGGGGGACAGGGATCCCAATGGGGGCAAGAGACCCAGTACTTC. This gives the protein CASKRAQGGQGSQWGQETQYF. The full variable domain, with the rest looked up from reference TRBV2 and TRBJ2-5, is EPEVTQTPSHQVTQMGQEVILRCVPISNHLYFYWYRQILGQKVEFLVSFYNNEISEKSEIFDDQFSVERPDGSNFTLKIRSTKLEDSAMYFCASKRAQGGQGSQWGQETQYFGPGTRLLVL.

The rearrangement uses TRBV7-9 and TRBJ2-1, with 8 bases identical to TRBD1. Germline lookup yields CDR1 SEHNR and CDR2 FQNEAQ (reference sequence). The CDR3 consists of 13 residues. The junction had 12 bases not matched to a gene; V was cut back by 8 bases and J by 12 bases. As DNA, the CDR3 is TGTGCCAGCTCCCTTGAAGGACAGGGCGGGCAGTTCTTC. This gives the protein CASSLEGQGGQFF.

The chain uses TRBV10-1 and TRBJ2-1; tentatively, D is TRBD1 or TRBD2 (5 bases each). CDR3 size: 13 residues. With 0 bases removed from V and 8 bases from J, the gap between germline ends came to 8 bases. Germline V gives CDR1 WNHNN, CDR2 SYGVQD (reference sequence). CDR3 bases: TGCGCCAGCAGTGAGTCGGGGACCGATGAGCAGTTCTTC. Translation gives CASSESGTDEQFF.

V gene TRBV6-1 combines with J gene TRBJ2-1; possibly TRBD1 or TRBD2 for D (5 bases each). This CDR3 has 17 residues. V was trimmed by 4 bases and J by 0 bases, leaving 16 bases between them. The germline CDR1 and CDR2 sequences are MNHNS and SASEGT. The CDR3 DNA follows: TGTGCCAGCAGTGCCGGGACCCACTTAAGCTCCTACAATGAGCAGTTCTTC. Residues: CASSAGTHLSSYNEQFF.

The CDR3 spells CASSPDAYPYGYTF. The CDR3 coding sequence is TGCGCCAGCAGCCCCGATGCTTACCCCTATGGCTACACCTTC. The V and J genes are TRBV5-1 and TRBJ1-2; D is ambiguous. CDR1 SGHRS and CDR2 YFSETQ come from the germline V gene. CDR3 length: 14 amino acids. Trimming cost V 4 bases and J 4 bases, with 14 bases left between them.

The chain couples TRBV19 to TRBJ1-6; D ambiguous. Per germline, CDR1 LNHDA and CDR2 SQIVND (reference sequence). The germline V and J ends were trimmed by 5 bases and 10 bases, with 9 bases remaining between them. The length of the CDR3 is 12 residues. The CDR3 sequence: CASSLWRSPLHF. CDR3 DNA: TGTGCCAGTAGTCTTTGGCGGTCACCCCTCCACTTT.

The rearrangement uses TRBV28 and TRBJ2-7; possibly TRBD2 for D (5 bases). V was pared by 5 bases and J by 2 bases, with 22 bases between. Germline V gene lookup returns CDR1 MDHEN and CDR2 SYDVKM. This CDR3 has 17 amino acids. The CDR3 DNA follows: TGTGCCAGCAGTCCGTTTAACCTAGCCCGGACCACCTACGAGCAGTACTTC. Its translation: CASSPFNLARTTYEQYF.

The CDR3 nucleotides are TGTGCCAGCAGGCGGGGGTTCGCGACAGATACGCAGTATTTT. Its protein is CASRRGFATDTQYF. The V and J genes are TRBV2 and TRBJ2-3; 7 positions match TRBD2. CDR3 length: 14 amino acids. With 6 bases clipped from V and 3 bases from J, the junction kept 6 bases outside the gene matches. Germline V gene data show CDR1 as SNHLY and CDR2 as FYNNEI.

J is TRBJ1-4 and V is TRBV5-4, with D perhaps matching TRBD1 (5 bases). Trimming took off 3 bases at V and 6 bases at J, with 15 bases between the two ends. In germline, CDR1 is SGHNT, CDR2 YYREEE (reference sequence). The CDR3 is made up of 15 amino acids. CDR3 sequence reads: CASSSQGIEDEKLFF. In DNA, the CDR3 is TGTGCCAGCAGCTCCCAGGGAATTGAGGATGAAAAACTGTTTTTT.

The chain uses TRBV10-3 and TRBJ2-3; the D is unclear. The V and J ends lost 1 base and 1 base respectively, with 12 bases between them. CDR1 is ENHRY, CDR2 SYGVKD, per germline. The CDR3 is 16 amino acids. The CDR3 DNA reads as TGTGCCATCAGTGAGTTCCAGAGGATTGGCACAGATACGCAGTATTTT. Translation gives CAISEFQRIGTDTQYF.

This clone was seen a single time. The CDR3 DNA reads as TGCAGCGTTGAGGGCGTCAGTAAGGAGACCCAGTACTTC. It encodes CSVEGVSKETQYF. The chain couples TRBV29-1 to TRBJ2-5; D not certain. This CDR3 is 13 amino acids long. V shed 3 bases and J shed 5 bases, with 13 bases lying between them. Germline V gene lookup returns CDR1 SQVTM and CDR2 ANQGSEA.